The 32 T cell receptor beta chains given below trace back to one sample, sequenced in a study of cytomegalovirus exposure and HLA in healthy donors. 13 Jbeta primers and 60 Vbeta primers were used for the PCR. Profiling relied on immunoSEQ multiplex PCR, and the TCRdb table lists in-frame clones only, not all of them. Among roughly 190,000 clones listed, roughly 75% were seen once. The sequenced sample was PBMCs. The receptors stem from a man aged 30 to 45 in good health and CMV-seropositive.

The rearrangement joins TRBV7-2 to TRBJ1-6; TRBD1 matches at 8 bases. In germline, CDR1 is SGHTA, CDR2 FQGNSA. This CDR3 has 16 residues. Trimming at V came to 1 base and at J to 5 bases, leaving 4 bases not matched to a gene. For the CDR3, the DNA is TGTGCCAGCAGCTTAGTGCGGACAGGGAATAATTCACCCCTCCACTTT. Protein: CASSLVRTGNNSPLHF.

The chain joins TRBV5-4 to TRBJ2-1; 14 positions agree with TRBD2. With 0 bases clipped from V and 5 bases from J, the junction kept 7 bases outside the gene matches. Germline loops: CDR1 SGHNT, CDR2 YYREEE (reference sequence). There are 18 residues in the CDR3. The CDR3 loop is CASSLGWTSGGLNNEQFF. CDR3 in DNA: TGTGCCAGCAGCTTGGGGTGGACTAGCGGGGGGCTGAACAATGAGCAGTTCTTC.

The CDR3: CACASRDNQPQHF. The DNA for the CDR3 is TGTGCCTGCGCCTCCAGGGACAATCAGCCCCAGCATTTT. V and J are TRBV30 and TRBJ1-5, with a possible D match to TRBD1 (5 bases). Germline values: CDR1 GTSNPN, CDR2 SVGIG (reference sequence). CDR3 length equals 13 residues. V was cut by 6 bases and J by 3 bases, with 12 bases left in between.

CDR3 loop: CASRSSTGTSGSGETQYF. DNA of the CDR3: TGTGCCAGCAGGAGCTCCACCGGGACTAGCGGGAGTGGCGAGACCCAGTACTTC. The rearrangement joins TRBV27 to TRBJ2-5, with 14 bases lining up with TRBD2. Looked up from germline, CDR1 is MNHEY and CDR2 is SMNVEV (reference sequence). J gave up 5 bases and V 6 bases, and 14 bases lay outside the gene matches. The CDR3 sequence is 18 residues long.

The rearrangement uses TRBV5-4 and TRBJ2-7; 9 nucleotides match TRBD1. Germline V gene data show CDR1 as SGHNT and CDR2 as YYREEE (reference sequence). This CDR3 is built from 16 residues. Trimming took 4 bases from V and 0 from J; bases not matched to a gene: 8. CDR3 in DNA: TGTGCCAGCAGCACTGGAGGGACAGGGAACTCCTACGAGCAGTACTTC. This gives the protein CASSTGGTGNSYEQYF.

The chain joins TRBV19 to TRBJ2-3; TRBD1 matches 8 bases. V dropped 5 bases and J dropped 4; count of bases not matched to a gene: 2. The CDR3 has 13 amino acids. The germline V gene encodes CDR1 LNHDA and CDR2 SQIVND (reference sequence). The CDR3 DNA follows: TGTGCCAGTAGTGACAGGGGAGCAGATACGCAGTATTTT. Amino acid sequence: CASSDRGADTQYF. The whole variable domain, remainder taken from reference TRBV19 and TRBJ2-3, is DGGITQSPKYLFRKEGQNVTLSCEQNLNHDAMYWYRQDPGQGLRLIYYSQIVNDFQKGDIAEGYSVSREKKESFPLTVTSAQKNPTAFYLCASSDRGADTQYFGPGTRLTVL.

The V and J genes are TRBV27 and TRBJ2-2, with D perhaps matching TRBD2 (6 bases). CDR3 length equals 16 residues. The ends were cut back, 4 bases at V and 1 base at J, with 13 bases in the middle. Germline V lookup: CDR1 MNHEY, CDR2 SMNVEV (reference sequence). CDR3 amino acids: CASSYLLGRNTGELFF. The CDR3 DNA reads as TGTGCCAGCAGTTACCTTCTCGGGAGGAACACCGGGGAGCTGTTTTTT.

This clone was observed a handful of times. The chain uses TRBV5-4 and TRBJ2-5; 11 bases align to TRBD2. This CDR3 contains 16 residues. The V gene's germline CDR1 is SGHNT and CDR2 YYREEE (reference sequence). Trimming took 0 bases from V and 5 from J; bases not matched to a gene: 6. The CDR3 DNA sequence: TGTGCCAGCAGCTTGGATAGCGGGAGGGCCGGGGAGACCCAGTACTTC. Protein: CASSLDSGRAGETQYF.

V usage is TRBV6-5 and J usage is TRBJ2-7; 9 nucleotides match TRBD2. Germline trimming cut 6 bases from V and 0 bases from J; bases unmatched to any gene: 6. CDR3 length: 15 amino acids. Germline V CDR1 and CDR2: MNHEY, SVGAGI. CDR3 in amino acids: CASSRLAEASYEQYF. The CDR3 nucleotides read TGTGCCAGCAGCCGACTAGCGGAGGCCTCCTACGAGCAGTACTTC.

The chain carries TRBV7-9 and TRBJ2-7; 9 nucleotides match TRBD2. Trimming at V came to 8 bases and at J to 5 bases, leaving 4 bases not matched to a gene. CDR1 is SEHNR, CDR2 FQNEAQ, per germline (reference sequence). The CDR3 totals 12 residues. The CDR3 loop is CASAGGANEQYF. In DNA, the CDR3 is TGTGCCAGCGCGGGGGGGGCGAACGAGCAGTACTTC. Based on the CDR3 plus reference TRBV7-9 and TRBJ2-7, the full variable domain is DTGVSQNPRHKITKRGQNVTFRCDPISEHNRLYWYRQTLGQGPEFLTYFQNEAQLEKSRLLSDRFSAERPKGSFSTLEIQRTEQGDSAMYLCASAGGANEQYFGPGTRLTVT.

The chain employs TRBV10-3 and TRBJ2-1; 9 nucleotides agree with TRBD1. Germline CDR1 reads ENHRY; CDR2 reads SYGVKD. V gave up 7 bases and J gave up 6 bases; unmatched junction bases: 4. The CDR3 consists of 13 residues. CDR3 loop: CAITGTGTNEQFF. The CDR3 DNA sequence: TGTGCCATCACCGGGACAGGGACCAATGAGCAGTTCTTC.

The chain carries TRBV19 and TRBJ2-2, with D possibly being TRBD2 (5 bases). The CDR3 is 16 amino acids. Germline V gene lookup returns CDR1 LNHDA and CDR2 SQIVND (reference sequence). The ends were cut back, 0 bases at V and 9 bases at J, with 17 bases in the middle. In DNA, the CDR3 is TGTGCCAGTAGTATAGATCTCCGCAGGAGGTTCCGGGAGCTGTTTTTT. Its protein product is CASSIDLRRRFRELFF.

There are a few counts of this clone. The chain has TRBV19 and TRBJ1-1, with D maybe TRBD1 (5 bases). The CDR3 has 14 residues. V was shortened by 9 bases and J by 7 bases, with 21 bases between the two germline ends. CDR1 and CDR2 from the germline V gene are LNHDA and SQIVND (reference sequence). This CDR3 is CASRGFGTAGEAFF. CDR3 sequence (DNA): TGTGCCAGCCGGGGGTTTGGGACCGCAGGTGAAGCTTTCTTT. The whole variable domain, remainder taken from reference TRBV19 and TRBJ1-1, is DGGITQSPKYLFRKEGQNVTLSCEQNLNHDAMYWYRQDPGQGLRLIYYSQIVNDFQKGDIAEGYSVSREKKESFPLTVTSAQKNPTAFYLCASRGFGTAGEAFFGQGTRLTVV.

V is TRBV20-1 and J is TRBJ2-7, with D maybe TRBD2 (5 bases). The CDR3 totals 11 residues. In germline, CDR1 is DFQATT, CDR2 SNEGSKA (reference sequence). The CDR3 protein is CRTEAGYEQYF. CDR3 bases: TGCAGGACCGAGGCGGGCTACGAGCAGTACTTC.

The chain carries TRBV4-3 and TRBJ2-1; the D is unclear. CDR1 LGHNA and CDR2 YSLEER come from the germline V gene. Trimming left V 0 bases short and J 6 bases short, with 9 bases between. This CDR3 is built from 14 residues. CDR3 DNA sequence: TGCGCCAGCAGCCAAGATATGGGCGTCAATGAGCAGTTCTTC. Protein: CASSQDMGVNEQFF.

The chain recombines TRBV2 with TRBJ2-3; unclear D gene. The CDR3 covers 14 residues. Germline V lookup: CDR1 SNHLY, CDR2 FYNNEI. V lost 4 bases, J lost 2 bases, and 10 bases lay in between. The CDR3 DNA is TGTGCCAGCAGTGTAGTTACAGCCACAGATACGCAGTATTTT. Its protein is CASSVVTATDTQYF.

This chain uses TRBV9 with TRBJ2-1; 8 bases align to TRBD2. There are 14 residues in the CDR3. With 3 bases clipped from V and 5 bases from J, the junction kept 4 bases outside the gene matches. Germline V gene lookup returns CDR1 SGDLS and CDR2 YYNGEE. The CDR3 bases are TGTGCCAGCAGCGCTTCGGGGGGGCACAATGAGCAGTTCTTC. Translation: CASSASGGHNEQFF.

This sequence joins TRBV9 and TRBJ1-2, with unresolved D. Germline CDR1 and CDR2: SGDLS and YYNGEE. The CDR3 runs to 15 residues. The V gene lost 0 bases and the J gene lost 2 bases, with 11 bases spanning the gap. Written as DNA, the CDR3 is TGTGCCAGCAGCGTAGTTCAGAACCCCAACTATGGCTACACCTTC. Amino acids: CASSVVQNPNYGYTF.

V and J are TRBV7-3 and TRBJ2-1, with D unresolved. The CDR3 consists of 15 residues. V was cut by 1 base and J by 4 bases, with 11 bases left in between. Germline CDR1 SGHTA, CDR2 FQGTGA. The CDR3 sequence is CASSLKPTPYNEQFF. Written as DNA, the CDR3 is TGTGCCAGCAGCTTAAAGCCGACTCCATACAATGAGCAGTTCTTC. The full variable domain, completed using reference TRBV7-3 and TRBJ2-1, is GAGVSQTPSNKVTEKGKYVELRCDPISGHTALYWYRQSLGQGPEFLIYFQGTGAADDSGLPNDRFFAVRPEGSVSTLKIQRTERGDSAVYLCASSLKPTPYNEQFFGPGTRLTVL.

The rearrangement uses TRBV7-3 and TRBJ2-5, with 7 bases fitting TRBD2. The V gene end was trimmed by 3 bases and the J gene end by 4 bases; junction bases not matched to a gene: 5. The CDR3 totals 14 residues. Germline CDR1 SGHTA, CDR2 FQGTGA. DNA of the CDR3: TGTGCCAGCAGCTTCGGTCCGGGAGGAGAGACCCAGTACTTC. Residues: CASSFGPGGETQYF.

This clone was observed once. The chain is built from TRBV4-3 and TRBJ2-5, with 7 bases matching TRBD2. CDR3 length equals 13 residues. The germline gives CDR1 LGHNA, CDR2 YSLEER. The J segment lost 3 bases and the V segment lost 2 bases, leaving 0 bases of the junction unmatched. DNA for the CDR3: TGCGCCAGCAGCCAACGGGGGGAAGAGACCCAGTACTTC. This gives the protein CASSQRGEETQYF.

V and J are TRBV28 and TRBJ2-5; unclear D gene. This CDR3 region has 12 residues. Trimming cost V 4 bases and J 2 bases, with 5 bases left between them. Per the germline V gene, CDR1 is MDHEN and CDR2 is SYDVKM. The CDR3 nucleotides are TGTGCCAGCAGTTCCCTTCAAGAGACCCAGTACTTC. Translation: CASSSLQETQYF.

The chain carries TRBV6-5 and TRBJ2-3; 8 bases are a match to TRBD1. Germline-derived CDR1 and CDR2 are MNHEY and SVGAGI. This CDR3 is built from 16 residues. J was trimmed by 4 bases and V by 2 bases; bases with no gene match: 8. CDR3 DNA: TGTGCCAGCAGTTACCGCCAGGGGGCTGTAGCAGATACGCAGTATTTT. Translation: CASSYRQGAVADTQYF.

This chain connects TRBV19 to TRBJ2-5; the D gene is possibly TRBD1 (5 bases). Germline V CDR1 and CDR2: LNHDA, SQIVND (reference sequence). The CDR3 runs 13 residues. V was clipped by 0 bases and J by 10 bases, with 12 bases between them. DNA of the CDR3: TGTGCCAGTAGTATAGACCAGGGAATTCGCCAGTACTTC. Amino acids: CASSIDQGIRQYF.

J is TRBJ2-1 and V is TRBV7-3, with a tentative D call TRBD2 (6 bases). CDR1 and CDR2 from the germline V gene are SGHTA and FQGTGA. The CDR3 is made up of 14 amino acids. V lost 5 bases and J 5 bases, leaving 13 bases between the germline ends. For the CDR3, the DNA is TGTGCCAGCAGCCCGTCGGGGGATAACAATGAGCAGTTCTTC. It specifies CASSPSGDNNEQFF.

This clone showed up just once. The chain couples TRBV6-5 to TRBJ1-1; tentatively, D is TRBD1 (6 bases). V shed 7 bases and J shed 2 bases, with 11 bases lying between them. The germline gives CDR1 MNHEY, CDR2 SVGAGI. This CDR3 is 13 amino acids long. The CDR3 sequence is CASTDRINTEAFF. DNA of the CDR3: TGTGCCAGCACCGACAGGATTAACACTGAAGCTTTCTTT.

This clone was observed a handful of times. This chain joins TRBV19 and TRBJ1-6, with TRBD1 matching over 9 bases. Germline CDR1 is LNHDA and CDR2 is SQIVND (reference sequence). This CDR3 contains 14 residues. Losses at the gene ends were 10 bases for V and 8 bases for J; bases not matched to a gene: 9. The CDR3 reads CATTGTGLHSPLHF. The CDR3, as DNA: TGTGCCACCACCGGGACAGGGCTACATTCACCCCTCCACTTT.

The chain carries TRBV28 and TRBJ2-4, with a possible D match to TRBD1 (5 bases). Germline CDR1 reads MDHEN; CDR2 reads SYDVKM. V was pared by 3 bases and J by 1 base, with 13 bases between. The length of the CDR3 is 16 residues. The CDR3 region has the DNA TGTGCCAGCAGTTTTTTGGTAGGGGTGGCCAAAAACATTCAGTACTTC. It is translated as CASSFLVGVAKNIQYF.

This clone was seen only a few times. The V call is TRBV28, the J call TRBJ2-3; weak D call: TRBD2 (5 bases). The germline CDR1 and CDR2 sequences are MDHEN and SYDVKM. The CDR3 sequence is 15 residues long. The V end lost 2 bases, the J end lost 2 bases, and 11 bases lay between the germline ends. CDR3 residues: CASSLGLANTDTQYF. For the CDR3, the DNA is TGTGCCAGCAGTTTAGGACTTGCTAACACAGATACGCAGTATTTT.

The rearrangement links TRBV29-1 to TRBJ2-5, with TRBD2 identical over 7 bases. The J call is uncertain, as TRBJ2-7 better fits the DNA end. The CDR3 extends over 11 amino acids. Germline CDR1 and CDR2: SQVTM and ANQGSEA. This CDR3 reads CSALAGYEQYF. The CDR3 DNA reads TGCAGCGCCTTAGCGGGCTACGAGCAGTACTTC.

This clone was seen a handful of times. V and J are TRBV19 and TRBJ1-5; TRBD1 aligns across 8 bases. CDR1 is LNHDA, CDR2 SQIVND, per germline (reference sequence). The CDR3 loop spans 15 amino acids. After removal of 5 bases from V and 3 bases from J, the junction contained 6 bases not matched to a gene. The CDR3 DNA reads TGTGCCAGTAGTGTGACAGGGGCCTTCAATCAGCCCCAGCATTTT. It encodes CASSVTGAFNQPQHF.

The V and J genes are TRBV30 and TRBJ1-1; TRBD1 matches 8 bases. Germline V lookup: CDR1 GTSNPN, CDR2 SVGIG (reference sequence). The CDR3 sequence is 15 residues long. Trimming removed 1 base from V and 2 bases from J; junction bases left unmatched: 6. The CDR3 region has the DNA TGTGCCTGGAGTGCCGCGGACAGGGCCAACACTGAAGCTTTCTTT. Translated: CAWSAADRANTEAFF.